The rows below give T cell receptor beta chains drawn from one sample of a study of Graves' ophthalmopathy and Graves' hyperthyroidism. Each CDR3 protein gets one entry after TCRdb re-called the multiplex PCR reads with MiXCR. The table includes roughly 1.1 million distinct CDR3 sequences, less than 45% detected once. Input material: peripheral blood or thyroid tissue (not recorded which). The source is an adult man with Graves' hyperthyroidism. Each CDR3 is given with its conserved first and last residue. The order of the fields is V gene, clone size, D gene, J gene, CDR3 protein, CDR3 DNA. The D gene is left open where the match is weak. Clone size appears in some rows only: once, few, many, or a class for an expanded clone.

TRBV4-1	-	TRBD1	TRBJ1-4	CASSRTGTGFEKLFF	TGCGCCAGCAGCCGCACCGGGACAGGGTTTGAAAAACTGTTTTTT
TRBV5-1	-	-	TRBJ1-6	CASSGGSDSPLHF	TGCGCCAGCAGCGGGGGGAGCGATTCACCCCTCCACTTT
TRBV20-1	-	TRBD2	TRBJ2-7	CSAHSGSYEQYF	TGCAGTGCTCATAGCGGGAGTTACGAGCAGTACTTC
TRBV24-1	-	-	TRBJ1-2	CATRDGSLNYGYTF	TGTGCCACCCGGGACGGATCTCTTAACTATGGCTACACCTTC
TRBV7-9	-	TRBD1	TRBJ1-3	CASSVDDRGGNTIYF	TGTGCCAGCAGCGTCGATGACAGGGGGGGAAACACCATATATTTT
TRBV10-3	few	-	TRBJ2-7	CASRPRGPLSSYEQYF	TGTGCCAGCAGACCCAGGGGCCCACTTAGCTCCTACGAGCAGTACTTC
TRBV10-3	many	-	TRBJ2-3	CAISDPDTQYF	TGTGCCATCAGTGACCCGGATACGCAGTATTTT
TRBV12-3/TRBV12-4	once	-	TRBJ1-1	CASLLASTGEAFF	TGTGCCAGCTTACTAGCGAGCACCGGGGAAGCTTTCTTT
TRBV7-3	-	-	TRBJ2-5	CASSITGGVPETQYF	TGTGCCAGCAGCATCACAGGGGGGGTCCCAGAGACCCAGTACTTC
TRBV18	few	-	TRBJ1-1	CASSPPMRQDTEAFF	TGTGCCAGCTCACCACCGATGAGACAAGACACTGAAGCTTTCTTT
TRBV7-9	-	TRBD1	TRBJ2-2	CASSLRWLPGQKNTGELFF	TGTGCCAGCAGCTTAAGGTGGTTACCGGGACAGAAGAACACCGGGGAGCTGTTTTTT
TRBV7-4	-	-	TRBJ1-4	CASSLYRTATNEKLFF	TGTGCCAGCAGCCTCTACCGGACAGCAACTAATGAAAAACTGTTTTTT
TRBV6-6	many	TRBD1	TRBJ1-5	CASSYDRDDQPQHF	TGTGCCAGCAGTTATGACAGGGACGATCAGCCCCAGCATTTT
TRBV20-1	-	TRBD1	TRBJ2-6	CSAEQGSGANVLTF	TGCAGTGCGGAACAGGGGAGCGGGGCCAACGTCCTGACTTTC
TRBV12-3/TRBV12-4	-	TRBD1	TRBJ1-1	CASSLLGQGEAFF	TGTGCCAGCAGTTTGTTGGGACAGGGGGAAGCTTTCTTT
TRBV29-1	-	-	TRBJ2-3	CSVGVLTDTQYF	TGCAGCGTTGGCGTCCTCACAGATACGCAGTATTTT
TRBV4-3	-	-	TRBJ1-3	CASSQENDSGNTIYF	TGCGCCAGCAGCCAAGAAAATGACTCTGGAAACACCATATATTTT
TRBV9	many	-	TRBJ1-6	CASSNRARGNNSPLHF	TGTGCCAGCAGCAACCGGGCGCGTGGAAATAATTCACCCCTCCACTTT
TRBV9	-	-	TRBJ2-6	CASSPARGGANVLTF	TGTGCCAGCAGCCCGGCCCGGGGTGGGGCCAACGTCCTGACTTTC
TRBV5-1	many	TRBD2	TRBJ2-7	CASSLSGGAFAEQYF	TGCGCCAGCAGCTTGTCGGGGGGGGCGTTCGCCGAGCAGTACTTC
TRBV15	many	-	TRBJ2-5	CATSRERTAGETQYF	TGTGCCACCAGCAGAGAGCGGACAGCGGGAGAGACCCAGTACTTC
TRBV7-2	few	TRBD2	TRBJ2-3	CASSLAGLAGSTDTQYF	TGTGCCAGCAGCTTAGCGGGACTAGCGGGTAGCACAGATACGCAGTATTTT
TRBV7-7	-	-	TRBJ1-1	CASSQDHTGLSEAFF	TGCGCCAGCAGCCAAGACCATACAGGGCTATCTGAAGCTTTCTTT
TRBV25-1	-	TRBD2	TRBJ2-7	CASSGYGTSDYEQYF	TGTGCCAGCAGTGGATACGGGACTAGTGATTACGAGCAGTACTTC
TRBV12-3/TRBV12-4	-	TRBD2	TRBJ2-5	CASSLGSGAGEETHYF	TGTGCCAGCAGTTTAGGGAGTGGGGCGGGGGAAGAGACCCACTACTTC
TRBV4-2	once	TRBD1	TRBJ1-4	CASSNRQGANEKLFF	TGTGCCAGCAGCAACAGACAGGGAGCTAATGAAAAACTGTTTTTT
TRBV2	-	TRBD1	TRBJ2-2	CASSDPWDSRNTGELFF	TGTGCCAGCAGTGATCCCTGGGACAGCAGAAACACCGGGGAGCTGTTTTTT
TRBV7-9	once	TRBD1	TRBJ2-5	CASSLLATGGQETQYF	TGTGCCAGCAGCTTACTAGCGACAGGGGGGCAAGAGACCCAGTACTTC
TRBV4-3	many	-	TRBJ1-2	CASNPEAAGANYGYTF	TGCGCCAGCAACCCCGAGGCCGCAGGAGCTAACTATGGCTACACCTTC
TRBV15	many	-	TRBJ2-7	CATSRDLTGYEQYF	TGTGCCACCAGCAGAGATCTGACAGGCTACGAGCAGTACTTC
TRBV5-1	few	TRBD1	TRBJ1-5	CASSWGQGVQGQPQHF	TGTGCCAGCAGCTGGGGACAGGGGGTTCAAGGCCAGCCCCAGCATTTT
TRBV29-1	-	-	TRBJ2-7	CSLEYGEQYF	TGCAGCTTAGAGTACGGCGAGCAGTACTTC
TRBV6-6	many	-	TRBJ1-3	CASKDPGTGNTIYF	TGTGCCAGCAAAGACCCCGGGACTGGAAACACCATATATTTT
TRBV7-8	many	-	TRBJ2-2	CASSWTAGTGELFF	TGTGCCAGCAGTTGGACGGCGGGGACCGGGGAGCTGTTTTTT
TRBV9	many	-	TRBJ1-1	CASSVDDTEAFF	TGTGCCAGCAGCGTTGATGACACTGAAGCTTTCTTT
TRBV29-1	-	TRBD2	TRBJ2-3	CSVPGLAGSTDTQYF	TGCAGCGTTCCCGGACTAGCGGGGAGCACAGATACGCAGTATTTT
TRBV7-2	-	-	TRBJ2-2	CASSVDWGTGELFF	TGTGCCAGCAGCGTGGACTGGGGCACCGGGGAGCTGTTTTTT
TRBV7-3	-	-	TRBJ2-1	CASSSGRSSYNEQFF	TGTGCCAGCAGTAGTGGCAGGAGCTCCTACAATGAGCAGTTCTTC
TRBV10-3	-	TRBD2	TRBJ2-7	CASSYSPSRTTSGDSYEQYF	TGTGCCAGCAGTTACTCGCCCAGCCGCACTACTAGCGGGGACTCCTACGAGCAGTACTTC
TRBV16	few	TRBD1	TRBJ2-7	CASSQFGQGNYEQYF	TGTGCCAGCAGCCAATTCGGACAGGGCAACTACGAGCAGTACTTC
TRBV11-2	-	TRBD2	TRBJ2-7	CASSLVSRGLASHEQYF	TGTGCCAGCAGCTTAGTTTCCCGGGGACTAGCATCCCACGAGCAGTACTTC
TRBV2	few	-	TRBJ1-5	CASSYGPTVQPQHF	TGTGCCAGCAGTTACGGACCCACAGTTCAGCCCCAGCATTTT
TRBV7-2	many	-	TRBJ1-1	CASSLRRNTEAFF	TGTGCCAGCAGCTTACGCAGGAACACTGAAGCTTTCTTT
TRBV6-1	-	-	TRBJ2-7	CASSVAGSYNEQYF	TGTGCCAGCAGTGTCGCAGGGTCGTACAACGAGCAGTACTTC
TRBV10-2	few	-	TRBJ1-2	CASSAGLSNYGYTF	TGCGCCAGCAGTGCCGGACTATCTAACTATGGCTACACCTTC
TRBV5-1	-	-	TRBJ1-5	CASSPGALMGGNQPQHF	TGCGCCAGCAGCCCTGGGGCCCTGATGGGGGGCAATCAGCCCCAGCATTTT
TRBV9	many	-	TRBJ2-2	CASSSGPSTGELFF	TGTGCCAGCAGCTCGGGACCAAGCACCGGGGAGCTGTTTTTT
TRBV2	-	TRBD2	TRBJ2-7	CASRVAGADEQYF	TGTGCCAGCAGGGTAGCGGGAGCCGACGAGCAGTACTTC
TRBV9	-	TRBD1	TRBJ2-7	CASSSDRGTEQYF	TGTGCCAGCAGCTCGGACAGGGGGACCGAGCAGTACTTC
TRBV5-6	many	-	TRBJ1-2	CASILHRDGYGYTF	TGTGCCAGCATCCTCCACAGGGACGGCTATGGCTACACCTTC
TRBV20-1	many	-	TRBJ1-1	CSARKNTRATEAFF	TGCAGTGCTAGAAAGAATACAAGGGCCACTGAAGCTTTCTTT
TRBV10-3	-	-	TRBJ2-2	CAKVNTGELFF	TGTGCAAAAGTGAACACCGGGGAGCTGTTTTTT
TRBV27	many	TRBD1	TRBJ1-2	CASSPDRDNYGYTF	TGTGCCAGCAGTCCGGACAGGGACAACTATGGCTACACCTTC
TRBV20-1	-	-	TRBJ2-7	CSARDSLVAEQYF	TGCAGTGCTAGAGATTCCCTAGTAGCCGAGCAGTACTTC
TRBV11-2	-	-	TRBJ2-7	CASSLRLRDRSYEQYF	TGTGCCAGCAGCTTAAGGCTGAGAGACCGCTCCTACGAGCAGTACTTC